This is a list of T cell receptor beta chains from one sample in a study of OX40 agonist ivuxolimab in advanced cancers. Repertoires were generated with immunoSEQ multiplex PCR, while TCRdb's copy carries only in-frame clones and drops some. Altogether fewer than 60,000 clones are present, 70% to 90% being singletons, with the ten largest covering about 0.8%. The sample was CD4+ or CD8+ T cells sorted from blood, taken in a trial of the OX40 agonist ivuxolimab. These receptors were taken from an adult with an advanced solid tumor such as melanoma, head and neck, liver or kidney cancer. Both conserved end residues are part of each CDR3. The D gene is left open where the match is weak. Clone size is given for some rows only: seen once, a few or many times, or a class if the clone is expanded.

v_call	clone_size	d_call	j_call	cdr3_nt	cdr3_aa
TRBV19	NA	NA	TRBJ1-3	TGTGCCAGTAGCGTACATGGCATCAATCCTGGAAACACCATATATTTT	CASSVHGINPGNTIYF
TRBV7-2	NA	NA	TRBJ2-3	TGTGCCAGCAGCTTACCAACCCAAGGGACGCAGTATTTT	CASSLPTQGTQYF
TRBV5-4	NA	NA	TRBJ1-5	TGTGCCAGCAGCCGCGGTAGTGATCAGCCCCAGCATTTT	CASSRGSDQPQHF
TRBV6-6	NA	TRBD1	TRBJ1-2	TGTGCCAGCAGTAAGTCCCGGGACAGAAATGATGGCTACACCTTC	CASSKSRDRNDGYTF
TRBV19	NA	NA	TRBJ2-5	TGTGCCAGTAGTAAGGGCAGCCTAGAGACCCAGTACTTC	CASSKGSLETQYF
TRBV10-2	NA	TRBD1	TRBJ1-1	TGCGCCAGCAGCCTTGACAGGGGACGTCAGGCTTTCTTT	CASSLDRGRQAFF
TRBV9	NA	NA	TRBJ1-1	TGTGCCAGCAGCGTAGAGCTGGGGATGGGTACTGAAGCTTTCTTT	CASSVELGMGTEAFF
TRBV7-2	NA	NA	TRBJ2-1	TGTGCCAGCAGCTCCAGGACAGCGGAGATGAAGGAGCAGTTCTTC	CASSSRTAEMKEQFF
TRBV4-2	NA	NA	TRBJ2-2	TGTGCCAGCAGCCAAGTCGGGAATGCCGAGGGGGAGCTGTTTTTT	CASSQVGNAEGELFF
TRBV5-1	NA	NA	TRBJ2-7	TGCGCCAGCAGCTTGGGGGCGGGAAACGAGCAGTACTTC	CASSLGAGNEQYF
TRBV9	NA	TRBD2	TRBJ2-1	TGTGCCAGCAGCGTAGCGGGGGGACCCTTTAGCTCCTACAATGAGCAGTTCTTC	CASSVAGGPFSSYNEQFF
TRBV5-4	NA	TRBD2	TRBJ2-7	TGTGCCAGCAGCTCGGGACTAGTGTACGAGCAGTACTTC	CASSSGLVYEQYF
TRBV7-2	NA	NA	TRBJ2-2	TGTGCCAGCAGCAAAGACAGGCTGTACACCGGGGAGCTGTTTTTT	CASSKDRLYTGELFF
TRBV6-6	NA	NA	TRBJ2-3	TGTGCCAGCAGACCCGGGGGCGGCAGCACAGATACGCAGTATTTT	CASRPGGGSTDTQYF
TRBV5-4	NA	NA	TRBJ2-5	TGTGCCAGCAGTCGCAGGGAACTCGAGACCCAGTACTTC	CASSRRELETQYF
TRBV28	NA	NA	TRBJ2-1	TGTGCCAGCAATACCATCCACGGTTCGCATGAGCAGTTCTTC	CASNTIHGSHEQFF
TRBV4-3	NA	NA	TRBJ1-5	TGCGCCAGCAGCCAACGGACAGATCAGCCCCAGCATTTT	CASSQRTDQPQHF
TRBV19	NA	NA	TRBJ2-1	TGTGCCAGGACCAATGAGCAGTTCTTC	CARTNEQFF
TRBV19	NA	NA	TRBJ2-7	TGTGCCAGTAGTATCTTTGGTGGTTTAGCGTCCGGCGAGCAGTACTTC	CASSIFGGLASGEQYF
TRBV30	NA	TRBD2	TRBJ2-5	TGTGCCTGGAACCTCATACTCGGGGGGGAACAGACCCAGTACTTC	CAWNLILGGEQTQYF
TRBV7-2	once	NA	TRBJ1-4	TGTGCCAGCAGCCCTAAAAGGGGGTCTAATGAAAAACTGTTTTTT	CASSPKRGSNEKLFF
TRBV6-6	NA	TRBD1	TRBJ2-1	TGTGCCAGCAGCATCGGGACAGGCTTTGGGGAGCAGTTCTTC	CASSIGTGFGEQFF
TRBV4-1	NA	TRBD2	TRBJ2-7	TGCGCCAGCAGCCACATGGGACTAGCGGGAAGCTACGAGCAGTACTTC	CASSHMGLAGSYEQYF
TRBV30	few	TRBD1	TRBJ1-5	TGTGCCCAAGGGCAGGGGGCAGGACAGCCCCAGCATTTT	CAQGQGAGQPQHF
TRBV4-3	once	TRBD1	TRBJ2-7	TGCGCCAGCAGTATGGGTGCGACAGGGGGCTACGAGCAGTACTTC	CASSMGATGGYEQYF
TRBV4-1	NA	TRBD1	TRBJ2-1	TGCGCCAGCGGACGACAGGGTTCCTACAATGAGCAGTTCTTC	CASGRQGSYNEQFF
TRBV2	NA	TRBD2	TRBJ2-1	TGTGCCAGCAGGAGACTAGCGGGGGCAGGGGGTGAGCAGTTCTTC	CASRRLAGAGGEQFF
TRBV18	NA	TRBD2	TRBJ2-5	TGTGCCAGCCCAGGGGCGGGAGGGGTCCAGGAGACCCAGTACTTC	CASPGAGGVQETQYF
TRBV4-1	NA	NA	TRBJ2-3	TGCGCCAGCAGCCAATTTATCCTACAGGGAGGGCAGTATTTT	CASSQFILQGGQYF
TRBV5-1	NA	NA	TRBJ1-4	TGCGCCAGCAGCTTGGTGTCAGGGAGTTCTGAAAAACTGTTTTTT	CASSLVSGSSEKLFF
TRBV6-6	NA	NA	TRBJ2-7	TGTGCCAGCGTGGGGCGACAGACCTACGAGCAGTACTTC	CASVGRQTYEQYF
TRBV27	NA	TRBD1	TRBJ2-1	TGTGCCAGCAGGGGCCTTCAGACAGGGGCGAATGAGCAGTTCTTC	CASRGLQTGANEQFF
TRBV9	NA	NA	TRBJ2-1	TGTGCCAGCAGCGTCTCGAGGGGGGGCTACAATGAGCAGTTCTTC	CASSVSRGGYNEQFF
TRBV18	NA	NA	TRBJ1-5	TGTGCCAGCTCACTACCGGGAACAGGGCGTAATCAGCCCCAGCATTTT	CASSLPGTGRNQPQHF
TRBV28	NA	TRBD2	TRBJ2-4	TGTGCCAGCAGTATGCCGGGACTAGCGGGAGGTCCTGGGGCCAAAAACATTCAGTACTTC	CASSMPGLAGGPGAKNIQYF
TRBV5-6	few	NA	TRBJ2-5	TGTGCCAGCAGCTTGGGCCAGGGGGCGGGAGGGCCGTCAGAGACCCAGTACTTC	CASSLGQGAGGPSETQYF
TRBV7-2	few	TRBD2	TRBJ2-7	TGTGCCAGCAGCTTGGGACGGGGCGGGAGAATGTCTGAGCAGTACTTC	CASSLGRGGRMSEQYF
TRBV11-2	NA	NA	TRBJ2-3	TGTGCCAGCAGGCCCCCTAGGGGTGGTACGCAGTATTTT	CASRPPRGGTQYF
TRBV6-5	NA	TRBD1	TRBJ2-7	TGTGCCAGCAGTCAGGACGGACAGGGGGCCTACGAGCAGTACTTC	CASSQDGQGAYEQYF
TRBV7-6	NA	TRBD2	TRBJ2-3	TGTGCCAGCAGCTTGCGATCGAGCGGGGGAGGAGGCACAGATACGCAGTATTTT	CASSLRSSGGGGTDTQYF
TRBV10-3	NA	NA	TRBJ2-5	TGTGCCATCAGGGATCTGGGAGAGACCCAGTACTTC	CAIRDLGETQYF
TRBV7-9	NA	NA	TRBJ2-3	TGTGCCAGCAGCTTAAAGACTGTAAACACAGATACGCAGTATTTT	CASSLKTVNTDTQYF
TRBV28	NA	TRBD1	TRBJ2-1	TGTGCCAGCACCTCGGGACAGGGCTCCTACAATGAGCAGTTCTTC	CASTSGQGSYNEQFF
TRBV27	NA	TRBD1	TRBJ2-5	TGTGCCAGCAGATCGGACAGGGGGCGAGAGACCCAGTACTTC	CASRSDRGRETQYF
TRBV7-2	once	TRBD1	TRBJ1-2	TGTGCCAGCAGCTTAAGGACAGGGATTGACTACACCTTC	CASSLRTGIDYTF
TRBV25-1	NA	TRBD1	TRBJ1-5	TGTGCCAGTGGGACAGGGGACGACCCCCAGCATTTT	CASGTGDDPQHF
TRBV19	NA	TRBD2	TRBJ2-3	TGTGCCAGTAGTGGAGGACTAGCGGGGCCTTTGGATACGCAGTATTTT	CASSGGLAGPLDTQYF
TRBV28	NA	NA	TRBJ2-3	TGTGCCAGCAGTTTAGGAGGGGCAGATACGCAGTATTTT	CASSLGGADTQYF
TRBV6-5	NA	NA	TRBJ1-6	TGTGCCAGCAGCCCCGGGTCGTTCGGATCACCCCTCCACTTT	CASSPGSFGSPLHF
TRBV27	NA	NA	TRBJ2-4	TGTGCCAGAGGTAGCGGAATCTTTCAGTACTTC	CARGSGIFQYF
TRBV2	NA	NA	TRBJ1-2	TGTGCCAGCAGCTCGGACTCGCCGACGAGCTACACCTTC	CASSSDSPTSYTF